This T cell receptor beta chain was profiled in a study of blood T cell repertoires in COVID-19. About the study: Researchers got acute and convalescent COVID-19 samples from the United States, Italy and Spain. T cells, B-cell-depleted T cells, or PBMCs supplied cDNA or gDNA.

Losses at the gene ends were 4 bases for V and 1 base for J; bases not matched to a gene: 2. Germline lookup yields CDR1 KGHSH and CDR2 LQKENI. The CDR3 runs to 14 residues. Assay: immunoSEQ multiplex PCR; the TCRdb copy retains only in-frame clones and omits some. This table has a few hundred thousand clones, approximately 89% appearing once. Recovered Cohort 3 donors showed two negative PCRs, clearance, or symptom resolution. With respect to this clone: Other DNA sequences of this sample code for an identical CDR3.

This sequence was found in a woman in her sixties who had recovered from COVID-19. The specimen sequenced was PBMCs or T cells enriched from blood (not recorded which). V usage is TRBV18 and J usage is TRBJ2-7; 9 bases line up with TRBD1. The CDR3 is CASSRGQGSYEQYF. CDR3 bases: TGTGCCAGCTCACGGGGACAGGGTTCCTACGAGCAGTACTTC.